The T cell receptor (beta chain) under discussion was sequenced for a study of metastatic and nonmetastatic thyroid tumors. About the research overall: Repertoires from blood and tumor or nodule tissue of malignant and benign thyroid patients were compared.

TCRdb re-called clones via MiXCR from the PCR reads. Altogether roughly 98,000 clones are present, about 15% being singletons, with the ten largest covering 3.6%. Ahead of thyroid surgery, no patient had received treatment of any kind. Broader study findings: For both blood and tumor, malignant thyroid tumors reportedly showed significantly higher TCR beta diversity than benign nodules did.

In this sample, this clone turned up many times. Its specificity is not known. Germline CDR1 reads DFQATT; CDR2 reads SNEGSKA (reference sequence). V lost 6 bases and J 5 bases, leaving 26 bases between the germline ends. CDR3 length equals 17 residues. The TCR was taken from a female donor with papillary thyroid cancer or a benign thyroid nodule (not recorded which). Some clones in this sample may be carry-over from other donors' samples. Sequenced material: blood. This chain joins TRBV20-1 and TRBJ1-5, with D maybe TRBD1 (6 bases). The CDR3 here is CSAPTGGQSWEDQPQHF. Written as DNA, the CDR3 is TGCAGTGCCCCCACGGGGGGCCAAAGTTGGGAAGATCAGCCCCAGCATTTT.